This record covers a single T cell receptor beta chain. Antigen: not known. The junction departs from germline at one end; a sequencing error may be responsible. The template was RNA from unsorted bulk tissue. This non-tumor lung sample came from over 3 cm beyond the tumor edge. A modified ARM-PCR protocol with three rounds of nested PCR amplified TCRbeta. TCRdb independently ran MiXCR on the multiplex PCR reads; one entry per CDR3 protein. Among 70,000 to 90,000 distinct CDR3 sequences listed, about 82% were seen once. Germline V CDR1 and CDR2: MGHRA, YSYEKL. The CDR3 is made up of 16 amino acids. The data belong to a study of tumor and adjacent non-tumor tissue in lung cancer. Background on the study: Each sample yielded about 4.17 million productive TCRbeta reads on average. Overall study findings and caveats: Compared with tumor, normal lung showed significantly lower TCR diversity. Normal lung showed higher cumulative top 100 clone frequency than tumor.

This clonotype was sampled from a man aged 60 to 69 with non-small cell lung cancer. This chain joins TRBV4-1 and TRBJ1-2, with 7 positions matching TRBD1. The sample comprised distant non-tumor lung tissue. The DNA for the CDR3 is TGCGCCAGCAGCCCCGGTGTAACAGGGGACCACTATGGCTACACATTC. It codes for CASSPGVTGDHYGYTF.